The rows below give T cell receptor beta chains drawn from one sample of a study of blood T cell repertoires in COVID-19. Only in-frame clones appear in the TCRdb table, and some are missing; sequencing was by immunoSEQ multiplex PCR. Seen here are approximately 180,000 clones, roughly 85% observed once, and the top ten hold 10% to 11%. Sequencing was carried out using peripheral blood. These receptors originate from a human donor with active or convalescent COVID-19. The donor label of this sample is uncertain. Both conserved end residues are part of each CDR3. Some rows have no size entry. The others give once, few or many, or a class for an expanded clone.

j_call: TRBJ2-7
clone_size: NA
v_call: TRBV28
cdr3_aa: CASSELQGSREQYF

j_call: TRBJ1-2
clone_size: NA
v_call: TRBV7-9
cdr3_aa: CASSLSANYGYTF

j_call: TRBJ1-5
clone_size: NA
v_call: TRBV19
cdr3_aa: CASSPQGHQPQHF

j_call: TRBJ2-6
clone_size: NA
v_call: TRBV9
cdr3_aa: CASSVYRGRPGGANVLTF

j_call: TRBJ2-5
clone_size: NA
v_call: TRBV4-1
cdr3_aa: CASSSDRLAGETQYF

j_call: TRBJ1-2
clone_size: NA
v_call: TRBV2
cdr3_aa: CASTQGAEGGYTF

j_call: TRBJ2-7
clone_size: NA
v_call: TRBV28
cdr3_aa: CASSISQGARSTYEQYF

j_call: TRBJ1-2
clone_size: NA
v_call: TRBV3-1/TRBV3-2
cdr3_aa: CASSQAKGTGDTF

j_call: TRBJ2-4
clone_size: NA
v_call: TRBV13
cdr3_aa: CASIRVLAGVYQGAPLAKNIQYF

j_call: TRBJ2-2
clone_size: few
v_call: TRBV10-1
cdr3_aa: CASVTGELFF

j_call: TRBJ1-2
clone_size: NA
v_call: TRBV28
cdr3_aa: CASSNTGTARANYGYTF

j_call: TRBJ1-2
clone_size: NA
v_call: TRBV4-3
cdr3_aa: CASSQDRMGPGGYTF

j_call: TRBJ2-5
clone_size: NA
v_call: TRBV19
cdr3_aa: CASSRTGLEETQYF

j_call: TRBJ2-3
clone_size: NA
v_call: TRBV9
cdr3_aa: CASSVETPRDTQYF

j_call: TRBJ2-7
clone_size: NA
v_call: TRBV28
cdr3_aa: CASSISGTAYEQYF

j_call: TRBJ1-4
clone_size: NA
v_call: TRBV4-1
cdr3_aa: CASSQEAGTHIF

j_call: TRBJ2-7
clone_size: once
v_call: TRBV28
cdr3_aa: CASSLSGRRYEQYF

j_call: TRBJ1-1
clone_size: NA
v_call: TRBV4-3
cdr3_aa: CASSLKAGAMNTEAFF

j_call: TRBJ1-5
clone_size: NA
v_call: TRBV6-1
cdr3_aa: CASSERWAGGNQPQHF

j_call: TRBJ2-5
clone_size: NA
v_call: TRBV7-3
cdr3_aa: CASSLSLAGGYQETQYF

j_call: TRBJ1-1
clone_size: NA
v_call: TRBV9
cdr3_aa: CASSGYGGFGTEAFF

j_call: TRBJ1-2
clone_size: few
v_call: TRBV5-1
cdr3_aa: CASNAVGGNYGYTF

j_call: TRBJ1-2
clone_size: NA
v_call: TRBV28
cdr3_aa: CASSLSFPGTGGRGYTF

j_call: TRBJ1-5
clone_size: NA
v_call: TRBV30
cdr3_aa: CAWSVLHQPQHF

j_call: TRBJ1-1
clone_size: once
v_call: TRBV21-1
cdr3_aa: CASSKKRAGEGTEAFF

j_call: TRBJ1-5
clone_size: few
v_call: TRBV28
cdr3_aa: CASTLLGYQPQHF

j_call: TRBJ1-2
clone_size: NA
v_call: TRBV19
cdr3_aa: CASSIATGGGSYGYTF

j_call: TRBJ2-7
clone_size: once
v_call: TRBV5-1
cdr3_aa: CASSKDRDYLYEQYF

j_call: TRBJ1-6
clone_size: NA
v_call: TRBV7-6
cdr3_aa: CASSSTGKGSSYNSPLHF

j_call: TRBJ1-5
clone_size: NA
v_call: TRBV28
cdr3_aa: CASRGQEISAGPQHF

j_call: TRBJ2-7
clone_size: NA
v_call: TRBV6-2/TRBV6-3
cdr3_aa: CASSSGQGLEQYF

j_call: TRBJ1-6
clone_size: NA
v_call: TRBV19
cdr3_aa: CASSRGVVQVNSPLHF

j_call: TRBJ2-1
clone_size: NA
v_call: TRBV11-3
cdr3_aa: CASSPPGRANNEQFF

j_call: TRBJ1-2
clone_size: NA
v_call: TRBV7-2
cdr3_aa: CASSFERYGYTF

j_call: TRBJ2-3
clone_size: NA
v_call: TRBV7-2
cdr3_aa: CASATRGGRTDTQYF

j_call: TRBJ2-5
clone_size: NA
v_call: TRBV12-3/TRBV12-4
cdr3_aa: CASSLVGGGTQYF

j_call: TRBJ1-1
clone_size: NA
v_call: TRBV10-3
cdr3_aa: CASTSRVDTEAFF

j_call: TRBJ2-7
clone_size: once
v_call: TRBV3-1/TRBV3-2
cdr3_aa: CASSLNGGNNEQYF

j_call: TRBJ2-3
clone_size: NA
v_call: TRBV5-1
cdr3_aa: CASSGLAGTDTQYF

j_call: TRBJ2-5
clone_size: NA
v_call: TRBV27
cdr3_aa: CATRGTGGAQETQYF

j_call: TRBJ1-2
clone_size: NA
v_call: TRBV6-5
cdr3_aa: CASSYSDRGLNYGYTF

j_call: TRBJ2-1
clone_size: NA
v_call: TRBV27
cdr3_aa: CASSLREGRYEQFF

j_call: TRBJ2-7
clone_size: few
v_call: TRBV28
cdr3_aa: CASSGRGPYEQYF

j_call: TRBJ2-1
clone_size: NA
v_call: TRBV5-1
cdr3_aa: CASSLESGTGLLF

j_call: TRBJ2-7
clone_size: NA
v_call: TRBV7-9
cdr3_aa: CASSFTGVGEQYF

j_call: TRBJ2-2
clone_size: NA
v_call: TRBV24-1
cdr3_aa: CATSDPVTGDTGELFF

j_call: TRBJ2-1
clone_size: NA
v_call: TRBV10-3
cdr3_aa: CAISESMAGGNEQFF

j_call: TRBJ2-3
clone_size: NA
v_call: TRBV4-3
cdr3_aa: CASSQVRVEDTQYF

j_call: TRBJ2-3
clone_size: once
v_call: TRBV13
cdr3_aa: CASSSTRGTDTQYF

j_call: TRBJ2-1
clone_size: NA
v_call: TRBV7-9
cdr3_aa: CASRGGLRSTYNEQFF

j_call: TRBJ2-1
clone_size: few
v_call: TRBV12-3/TRBV12-4
cdr3_aa: CASSMTDNEQFF

j_call: TRBJ1-5
clone_size: NA
v_call: TRBV4-2
cdr3_aa: CASSQAMGLSNQPQHF

j_call: TRBJ1-2
clone_size: NA
v_call: TRBV5-4
cdr3_aa: CASSLAGGDYGYTF

j_call: TRBJ1-2
clone_size: NA
v_call: TRBV6-5
cdr3_aa: CASSFGQYYGYTF

j_call: TRBJ2-1
clone_size: NA
v_call: TRBV16
cdr3_aa: CASSQSPGALPGGQIPYNEQFF

j_call: TRBJ1-1
clone_size: NA
v_call: TRBV4-3
cdr3_aa: CASSQDLGRGGFEAFF

j_call: TRBJ2-5
clone_size: NA
v_call: TRBV4-1
cdr3_aa: CASSQGRDSLLQETQYF

j_call: TRBJ2-1
clone_size: NA
v_call: TRBV5-1
cdr3_aa: CASSLELAGAYEQFF

j_call: TRBJ1-5
clone_size: NA
v_call: TRBV15
cdr3_aa: CATSRVRGNQPQHF

j_call: TRBJ1-1
clone_size: NA
v_call: TRBV9
cdr3_aa: CASSARRDTEAFF